The clone carrying this T cell receptor (beta chain) was observed a handful of times. Its antigen is still unknown. TCRdb passed the reads through MiXCR, listing each CDR3 protein once. The sample lists 800,000 to 950,000 distinct CDR3 sequences, about 31% occurring once. This entry is derived from a study of T cell repertoires in cytomegalovirus infection. CDR3 length: 14 amino acids. Trimming shortened V by 8 bases and J by 0 bases, and 11 bases separated the two germline ends. The germline gives CDR1 SNHLY, CDR2 FYNNEI. The rearrangement links TRBV2 to TRBJ2-1; the D gene is possibly TRBD1 (6 bases). The specimen comprised cultured CD8+ T cells from PBMCs, sampled from culture after CMV antigen stimulation. This TCR came from a human donor in good health (CMV status not recorded). Some clones in this sample may be carry-over from other donors' samples. The CDR3 nucleotides are TGTGCCAGCCACAGGGAGAGCTCCTACAATGAGCAGTTCTTC. It specifies CASHRESSYNEQFF.